This is a list of T cell receptor beta chains from one sample in a study of T-cell memory formation after mild COVID-19. One entry per CDR3 protein results from TCRdb running MiXCR on the 5' RACE reads. The sample carries roughly 120,000 distinct CDR3 sequences, about a sixth recorded once. What was sequenced was PBMCs or a T cell subset sorted from them (not recorded which). The origin of the receptors is an adult woman who had mild COVID-19 (a few samples of this study predate the infection). Cell type and time point are not known. CDR3s include the opening cysteine and the closing phenylalanine or tryptophan. Fields, in order: V gene, D gene, clone size, J gene, CDR3 protein, CDR3 DNA. D genes are given only for firm matches. The listing skips clone size in some rows; elsewhere it reads once, few, many or a size class.

TRBV6-5	-	-	TRBJ1-2	CASSTTRSEGYSF	TGTGCCAGCAGTACGACCCGCTCAGAGGGCTACTCCTTC
TRBV7-9	-	few	TRBJ2-7	CASSLVPPQGSHYEQYF	TGTGCCAGCAGCTTAGTTCCCCCCCAGGGTTCTCACTACGAGCAGTACTTC
TRBV19	-	once	TRBJ2-3	CASSTSGYTDTQYF	TGTGCCAGTAGTACGTCGGGGTACACAGATACGCAGTATTTT
TRBV18	TRBD1	few	TRBJ2-1	CASSPSWRDRGPYNEQFF	TGTGCCAGCTCACCTAGTTGGCGGGACAGGGGTCCCTACAATGAGCAGTTCTTC
TRBV18	-	-	TRBJ2-7	CASSPGSVNYEQYF	TGTGCCAGCTCACCGGGGAGTGTGAACTACGAGCAGTACTTC
TRBV5-1	-	few	TRBJ1-1	CASSLVVGTKRLRDTEAFF	TGCGCCAGCAGCTTGGTGGTGGGGACAAAGCGGTTGAGGGACACTGAAGCTTTCTTT
TRBV7-8	TRBD1	few	TRBJ1-5	CASSLTGPNQPQHF	TGTGCCAGCAGTTTGACAGGGCCTAATCAGCCCCAGCATTTT
TRBV3-1	-	few	TRBJ2-3	CASSQLGVPWYF	TGTGCCAGCAGCCAGCTCGGGGTACCCTGGTATTTT
TRBV5-1	TRBD2	-	TRBJ2-2	CASSSGLASNTGELFF	TGCGCCAGCAGCTCAGGACTAGCGTCGAACACCGGGGAGCTGTTTTTT
TRBV29-1	-	few	TRBJ1-2	CSVEGAKAAF	TGCAGCGTTGAGGGGGCAAAGGCAGCCTTC
TRBV4-3	-	-	TRBJ1-2	CASSQETVLGGYTF	TGCGCCAGCAGCCAGGAGACTGTCCTAGGAGGCTACACCTTC
TRBV4-1	-	-	TRBJ1-1	CASSPMANTEAFF	TGCGCCAGCAGCCCCATGGCGAACACTGAAGCTTTCTTT
TRBV7-8	TRBD2	-	TRBJ2-1	CASSLAGEGLAGDNEQFF	TGTGCCAGCAGCTTAGCGGGGGAGGGACTAGCGGGGGACAATGAGCAGTTCTTC
TRBV5-1	TRBD1	-	TRBJ1-5	CASSLTGGRNQPQHF	TGCGCCAGCAGCCTAACAGGGGGCCGCAATCAGCCCCAGCATTTT
TRBV5-1	TRBD2	few	TRBJ2-7	CASSPGASGILGPEQYF	TGCGCCAGCAGCCCCGGGGCTAGCGGGATCCTCGGCCCCGAGCAGTACTTC
TRBV9	-	-	TRBJ2-7	CASSPGTREQYF	TGTGCCAGCAGCCCAGGGACTCGCGAGCAGTACTTC
TRBV6-2/TRBV6-3	-	few	TRBJ2-1	CATGTLVNEQFF	TGTGCCACCGGGACACTGGTCAATGAGCAGTTCTTC
TRBV7-3	TRBD1	-	TRBJ1-2	CASSLTGQAGYGYTF	TGTGCCAGCAGCTTGACCGGACAGGCAGGCTATGGCTACACCTTC
TRBV4-1	-	-	TRBJ1-3	CASSLLGVDTIYF	TGCGCCAGCAGCCTCCTAGGGGTGGACACCATATATTTT
TRBV6-5	TRBD1	-	TRBJ2-7	CASSRAPGQGLYEQYF	TGTGCCAGCAGCCGGGCCCCGGGACAGGGGCTCTACGAGCAGTACTTC
TRBV7-2	-	few	TRBJ2-7	CASSFGLGISLSYEQYF	TGTGCCAGCAGCTTTGGGCTAGGGATTTCCCTATCCTACGAGCAGTACTTC
TRBV7-2	TRBD2	-	TRBJ2-5	CASSLGGRAKETQYF	TGTGCCAGCAGCTTGGGCGGGAGGGCCAAAGAGACCCAGTACTTC
TRBV7-3	-	-	TRBJ2-7	CASSPRQGPVYEQYF	TGTGCCAGCAGCCCGCGCCAGGGGCCAGTCTACGAGCAGTACTTC
TRBV6-2/TRBV6-3	TRBD2	-	TRBJ2-2	CASLGTSGTGELFF	TGTGCCAGCCTAGGGACTAGCGGGACCGGGGAGCTGTTTTTT
TRBV20-1	-	-	TRBJ1-1	CSARVGGGTEAFF	TGCAGTGCTAGAGTTGGGGGGGGGACTGAAGCTTTCTTT
TRBV12-3/TRBV12-4	TRBD2	few	TRBJ2-3	CASSLWPSGRALIDTQYF	TGTGCCAGCAGTTTATGGCCTAGCGGGAGGGCCCTCATAGATACGCAGTATTTT
TRBV7-2	-	few	TRBJ1-1	CASRQTGRATEAFF	TGTGCCAGCAGACAGACTGGCAGGGCCACTGAAGCTTTCTTT
TRBV7-2	-	few	TRBJ2-3	CASADSTDTQYF	TGTGCCAGCGCGGACAGCACAGATACGCAGTATTTT
TRBV12-5	-	-	TRBJ2-7	CASQLDRGEQYF	TGTGCTAGTCAATTAGACCGCGGCGAGCAGTACTTC
TRBV7-8	TRBD2	few	TRBJ2-2	CASSLVAGGDTGELFF	TGTGCCAGCAGCCTAGTAGCGGGAGGGGACACCGGGGAGCTGTTTTTT
TRBV7-6	-	-	TRBJ2-3	CASSPSGAGWDTQYF	TGTGCCAGCAGCCCATCCGGGGCCGGTTGGGATACGCAGTATTTT
TRBV7-9	TRBD2	few	TRBJ2-5	CASSRVAGTQETQYF	TGTGCCAGCAGCCGGGTAGCGGGGACCCAAGAGACCCAGTACTTC
TRBV27	-	-	TRBJ2-2	CASSLSVNTGELFF	TGTGCCAGCAGTTTATCGGTCAACACCGGGGAGCTGTTTTTT
TRBV7-9	TRBD2	-	TRBJ2-1	CASSLTAGGPPNEQFF	TGTGCCAGCAGCTTAACAGCGGGAGGACCTCCCAATGAGCAGTTCTTC
TRBV14	-	-	TRBJ1-2	CASSQDHLRAGTNYGYTF	TGTGCCAGCAGCCAAGATCATCTTAGGGCAGGGACTAACTATGGCTACACCTTC
TRBV12-3/TRBV12-4	TRBD1	few	TRBJ2-3	CASSLAIRGSADTQYF	TGTGCCAGCAGTTTAGCAATCAGGGGGTCCGCAGATACGCAGTATTTT
TRBV15	-	-	TRBJ2-7	CATSVAGALEQYF	TGTGCCACCAGCGTCGCCGGGGCACTCGAGCAGTACTTC
TRBV6-6	-	-	TRBJ2-1	CASSSSGQGNEQFF	-
TRBV19	TRBD2	-	TRBJ2-1	CASSMAGAYNEQFF	TGTGCCAGTAGTATGGCGGGGGCCTACAATGAGCAGTTCTTC
TRBV5-5	TRBD2	-	TRBJ2-3	CASSPAGDSTDTQYF	TGTGCCAGCAGCCCCGCGGGGGATAGCACAGATACGCAGTATTTT
TRBV3-1	-	-	TRBJ1-4	CASSQEEGWNEKLFF	TGTGCCAGCAGCCAAGAAGAGGGTTGGAATGAAAAACTGTTTTTT
TRBV5-1	-	few	TRBJ1-1	CASSSPGGTEAFF	TGCGCCAGCAGCTCCCCTGGGGGCACTGAAGCTTTCTTT
TRBV30	-	many	TRBJ2-3	CAWSPQLGADTQYF	TGTGCCTGGAGTCCTCAACTCGGGGCAGATACGCAGTATTTT
TRBV27	TRBD1	-	TRBJ1-2	CASSFHPGQGAHGYTF	TGTGCCAGCAGCTTTCATCCGGGACAGGGAGCTCATGGCTACACCTTC
TRBV9	-	few	TRBJ2-1	CASSATRVSYNEQFF	TGTGCCAGCAGCGCCACTAGGGTTTCCTACAATGAGCAGTTCTTC
TRBV5-1	TRBD1	medium-sized	TRBJ2-2	CASSPRQGFDTGELFF	TGCGCCAGCAGCCCTAGACAGGGCTTTGACACCGGGGAGCTGTTTTTT
TRBV20-1	TRBD2	many	TRBJ2-1	CSARWRTSGDEQFF	TGCAGTGCTAGGTGGAGGACTAGCGGCGATGAGCAGTTCTTC
TRBV4-1	TRBD2	-	TRBJ2-7	CASSHRTSGGSYEQYF	TGCGCCAGCAGCCACCGGACTAGCGGGGGCTCCTACGAGCAGTACTTC
TRBV5-1	-	many	TRBJ2-5	CASSPETGPQETQYF	TGCGCCAGCAGCCCCGAGACCGGCCCTCAAGAGACCCAGTACTTC
TRBV20-1	TRBD1	few	TRBJ1-2	CSANRGSSGYTF	TGCAGTGCTAACAGGGGATCGAGTGGCTACACCTTC
TRBV18	-	few	TRBJ2-3	CASSPDFGGPHGTQYF	TGTGCCAGCTCACCAGATTTCGGGGGGCCCCACGGTACGCAGTATTTT
TRBV5-1	-	-	TRBJ1-2	CASSRTGQWQSYGYTF	TGCGCCAGCAGCCGGACGGGCCAGTGGCAGTCCTATGGCTACACCTTC